This TCR beta chain was retrieved from a study of regulatory dendritic cells for organ transplantation. In this sample, this clone turned up a few times. What it binds is unknown. CDR1 and CDR2 (germline): SGHTA, FQGTGA. The CDR3 consists of 14 residues. Trimming cost V 5 bases and J 8 bases, with 18 bases left between them. Repertoires were generated with immunoSEQ multiplex PCR, while TCRdb's copy carries only in-frame clones and drops some. Here the sample spans some 35,000 clones, roughly 89% being singletons. Study results and limitations: Memory CD8+ clonal expansion seemed more limited with regulatory than mature dendritic cells. Of resting T cell subsets, memory CD8+ had the most alloreactive clonotypes. Memory CD8+ T cells were the most oligoclonal; naive cells were highly diverse.

FACS sorted CD4+ or CD8+ T cells into CD45RA+ naive and CD45RO+ memory. This rearrangement joins TRBV7-3 to TRBJ1-2; D might be TRBD1 (6 bases). The sample comprised naive CD4+ T cells from blood. Subset denoted: CD45RA+ naive T cells. The source is a human donor in good health. CDR3 bases: TGTGCCAGCAGCAGAACAGGGCCCGTGCACGGCTACACCTTC. Translation gives CASSRTGPVHGYTF.